This T cell receptor (beta chain) was identified in a study of metastatic and nonmetastatic thyroid tumors. The study's findings and limits: Versus benign nodules, malignant thyroid tumors reportedly had significantly higher TCR beta diversity, in blood and tumor.

Every patient was untreated before thyroid surgery. This clone was seen many times. Its antigen remains unknown. Via MiXCR, TCRdb re-called the PCR reads. In the table there are approximately 60,000 clones, 25% to 30% of which are singletons. Germline lookup yields CDR1 MNHNS and CDR2 SASEGT. Trimming left V 10 bases short and J 6 bases short, with 25 bases between. The CDR3 has 16 amino acids. Input material: blood. The clonotype was recovered from a female donor with papillary thyroid cancer or a benign thyroid nodule (not recorded which). Some clones in this sample may be carry-over from other donors' samples. This chain links TRBV6-1 with TRBJ2-1, with D tentatively TRBD1 (6 bases). CDR3 protein: CATTEGRDIKANEQFF. The CDR3, as DNA: TGTGCCACCACTGAGGGCCGGGACATTAAGGCCAATGAGCAGTTCTTC.